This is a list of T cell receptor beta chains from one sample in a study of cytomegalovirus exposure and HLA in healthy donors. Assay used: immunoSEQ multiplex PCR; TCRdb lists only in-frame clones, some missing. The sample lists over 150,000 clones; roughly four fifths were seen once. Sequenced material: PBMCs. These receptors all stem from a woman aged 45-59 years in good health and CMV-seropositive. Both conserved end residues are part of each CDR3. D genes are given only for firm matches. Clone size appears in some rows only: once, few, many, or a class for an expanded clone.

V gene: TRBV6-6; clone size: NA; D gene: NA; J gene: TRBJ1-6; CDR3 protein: CASSPDSLSPGLPLHF; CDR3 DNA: TGTGCCAGCAGTCCCGACAGTCTGAGTCCGGGACTACCCCTCCACTTT
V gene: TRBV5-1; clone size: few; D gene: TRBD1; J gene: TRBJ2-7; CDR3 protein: CASSLRSPGQNTYEQYF; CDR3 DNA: TGCGCCAGCAGCTTGAGGTCTCCGGGACAGAACACCTACGAGCAGTACTTC
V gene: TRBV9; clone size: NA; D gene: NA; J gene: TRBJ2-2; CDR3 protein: CASSIQGTTGELFF; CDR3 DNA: TGTGCCAGCAGCATCCAGGGTACCACCGGGGAGCTGTTTTTT
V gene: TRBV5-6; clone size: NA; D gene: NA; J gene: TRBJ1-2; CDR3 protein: CASSLERGRSGYTF; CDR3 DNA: TGTGCCAGCAGCTTGGAGCGGGGGCGGTCTGGCTACACCTTC
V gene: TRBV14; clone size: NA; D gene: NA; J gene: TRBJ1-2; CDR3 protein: CASSQVGGYGYTF; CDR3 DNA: TGTGCCAGCAGCCAAGTGGGGGGCTATGGCTACACCTTC
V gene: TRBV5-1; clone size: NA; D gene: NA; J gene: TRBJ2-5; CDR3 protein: CASRRRGGDGETQYF; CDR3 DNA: TGCGCCAGCAGGAGAAGAGGGGGGGATGGGGAGACCCAGTACTTC
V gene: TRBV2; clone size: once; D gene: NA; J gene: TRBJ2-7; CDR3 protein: CASSVLPEQYF; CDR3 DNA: TGTGCCAGCAGTGTTCTCCCCGAGCAGTACTTC
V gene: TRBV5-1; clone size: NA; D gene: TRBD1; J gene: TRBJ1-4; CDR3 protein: CASSLTGTGGEKLFF; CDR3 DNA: TGCGCCAGCAGCCTTACCGGGACAGGGGGTGAAAAACTGTTTTTT
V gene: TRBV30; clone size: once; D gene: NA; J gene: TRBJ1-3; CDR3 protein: CAWIYGSSGNTIYF; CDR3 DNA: TGTGCCTGGATATACGGTAGCTCTGGAAACACCATATATTTT
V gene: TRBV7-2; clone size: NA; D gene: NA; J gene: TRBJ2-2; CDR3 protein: CASSTQGTGELFF; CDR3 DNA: TGTGCCAGCAGCACACAGGGAACCGGGGAGCTGTTTTTT
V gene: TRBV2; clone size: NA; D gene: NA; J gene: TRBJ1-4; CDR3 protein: CASSGSGSLGKLFF; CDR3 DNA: TGTGCCAGCAGTGGTTCCGGGTCTTTGGGAAAACTGTTTTTT
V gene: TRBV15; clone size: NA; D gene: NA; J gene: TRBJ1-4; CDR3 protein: CATSRAGYNEKLFF; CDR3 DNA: TGTGCCACCAGCAGAGCCGGGTATAATGAAAAACTGTTTTTT
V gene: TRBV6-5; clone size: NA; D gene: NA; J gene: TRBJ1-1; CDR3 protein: CASSLGGWNTEAFF; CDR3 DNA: TGTGCCAGCAGTTTGGGAGGGTGGAACACTGAAGCTTTCTTT
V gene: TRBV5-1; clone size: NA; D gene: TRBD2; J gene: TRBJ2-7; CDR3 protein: CASKGGRGDSYEQYF; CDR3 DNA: TGCGCCAGCAAAGGAGGGCGGGGGGACTCCTACGAGCAGTACTTC
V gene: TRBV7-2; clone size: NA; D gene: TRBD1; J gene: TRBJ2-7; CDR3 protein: CASSLRRDRANEQYF; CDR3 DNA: TGTGCCAGCAGCCTACGTCGGGACAGGGCGAACGAGCAGTACTTC
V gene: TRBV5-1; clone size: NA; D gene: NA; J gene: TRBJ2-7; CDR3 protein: CASSLRLPPYEQYF; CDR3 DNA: TGCGCCAGCAGCTTGCGTCTCCCCCCTTACGAGCAGTACTTC
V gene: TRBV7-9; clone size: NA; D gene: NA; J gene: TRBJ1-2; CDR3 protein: CASSWPRTPGEYGYTF; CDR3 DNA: TGTGCCAGCAGCTGGCCGAGAACGCCGGGGGAATATGGCTACACCTTC
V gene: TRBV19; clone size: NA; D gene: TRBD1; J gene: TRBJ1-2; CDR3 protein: CASSIPGQGKGGYGYTF; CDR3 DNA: TGTGCCAGTAGTATTCCGGGACAGGGGAAAGGGGGATATGGCTACACCTTC
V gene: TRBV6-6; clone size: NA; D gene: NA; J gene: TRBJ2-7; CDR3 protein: CASSYVGGGEQYF; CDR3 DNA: TGTGCCAGCAGTTACGTTGGGGGAGGCGAGCAGTACTTC
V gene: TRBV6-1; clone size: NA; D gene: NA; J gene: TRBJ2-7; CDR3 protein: CASRGGGGDSYEQYF; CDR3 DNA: TGTGCCAGCAGAGGGGGGGGAGGCGATTCCTACGAGCAGTACTTC
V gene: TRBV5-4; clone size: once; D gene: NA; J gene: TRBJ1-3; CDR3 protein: CASSSNGWESFWSGNTIYF; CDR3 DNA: TGTGCCAGCAGCTCCAATGGGTGGGAGTCCTTCTGGAGTGGAAACACCATATATTTT
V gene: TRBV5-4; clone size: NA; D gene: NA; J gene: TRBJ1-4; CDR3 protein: CASSVGARSEKLFF; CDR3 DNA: TGTGCCAGCAGTGTAGGGGCGAGAAGTGAAAAACTGTTTTTT
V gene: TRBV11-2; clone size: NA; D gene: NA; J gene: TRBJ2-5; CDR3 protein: CASSFRGGQETQYF; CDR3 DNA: TGTGCCAGCAGCTTTAGGGGGGGGCAAGAGACCCAGTACTTC
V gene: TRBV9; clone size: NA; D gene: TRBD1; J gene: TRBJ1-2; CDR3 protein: CASSAPDRGPINYGYTF; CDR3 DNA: TGTGCCAGCAGCGCCCCGGACAGGGGACCCATTAACTATGGCTACACCTTC
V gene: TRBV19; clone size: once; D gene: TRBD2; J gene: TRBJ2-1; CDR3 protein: CASSRLAGGNEQFF; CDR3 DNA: TGTGCCAGTAGTCGTTTAGCGGGTGGCAATGAGCAGTTCTTC
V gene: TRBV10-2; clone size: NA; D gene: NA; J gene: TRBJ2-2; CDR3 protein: CASRLDTGELFF; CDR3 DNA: TGCGCCAGCAGATTAGACACCGGGGAGCTGTTTTTT
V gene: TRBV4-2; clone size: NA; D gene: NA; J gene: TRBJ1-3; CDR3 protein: CASSLGSGNTIYF; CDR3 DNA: TGTGCCAGCAGCCTCGGGTCTGGAAACACCATATATTTT